These 21 T cell receptor beta chains came from one sample sequenced in a study of beta chain features in type 1 diabetes. Every isolated RNA sample was fully reverse transcribed, so sequencing captured expressed TCRB transcripts. Assay used: immunoSEQ multiplex PCR; TCRdb lists only in-frame clones, some missing. Of some 220,000 clones listed, under 13% are singletons. The sequenced sample was central memory CD4+ T cells from blood. Every receptor here comes from a man aged 18-30 years in good health.

The sample holds a few counts of this clone. V usage is TRBV30 and J usage is TRBJ2-7, with D perhaps TRBD1 or TRBD2 (5 bases each). The CDR3 spans 13 residues. The germline V gene has CDR1 GTSNPN and CDR2 SVGIG (reference sequence). V lost 2 bases, J lost 9 bases, and 17 bases lay in between. The CDR3 sequence is CAWSPDGARGQYF. CDR3 sequence (DNA): TGTGCCTGGAGTCCGGACGGGGCGAGGGGGCAGTACTTC.

This chain links TRBV20-1 with TRBJ2-3, with D unresolved. The germline V gene has CDR1 DFQATT and CDR2 SNEGSKA (reference sequence). The CDR3 has 11 amino acids. The CDR3 bases are TGCCGCACCGGGCTGGGAGATACGCAGTATTTT. This sequence encodes CRTGLGDTQYF.

A few counts support this clone. The chain carries TRBV15 and TRBJ2-3; perhaps TRBD1 as D (8 bases). Germline CDR1 reads LNHNV; CDR2 reads YYDKDF (reference sequence). V was pared by 5 bases and J by 2 bases, with 17 bases between. This CDR3 has 16 residues. CDR3 in DNA: TGTGCCACCAGCCGCCGACAGGGGAGGGCCACAGATACGCAGTATTTT. It encodes CATSRRQGRATDTQYF. Full variable domain (remainder filled in from reference TRBV15 and TRBJ2-3): DAMVIQNPRYQVTQFGKPVTLSCSQTLNHNVMYWYQQKSSQAPKLLFHYYDKDFNNEADTPDNFQSRRPNTSFCFLDIRSPGLGDTAMYLCATSRRQGRATDTQYFGPGTRLTVL.

This chain links TRBV11-2 with TRBJ1-2, with D uncertain. Trimming took off 5 bases at V and 7 bases at J, with 20 bases between the two ends. This CDR3 contains 15 residues. Germline CDR1 is SGHAT and CDR2 is FQNNGV. The CDR3 DNA is TGTGCCAGCAGCCGTGAAAGAGGACTGCCGGGTGGCTACACCTTC. The encoded protein is CASSRERGLPGGYTF.

This clone was seen a handful of times. The gene calls are TRBV7-6 and TRBJ2-7, with unresolved D. Trimming took 0 bases from V and 1 from J, leaving 16 bases between them. Germline CDR1 is SGHVS and CDR2 is FNYEAQ. The CDR3 length is 17 residues. The CDR3 here is CASSLAPLGGGSYEQYF. CDR3 nucleotides: TGTGCCAGCAGCTTAGCGCCACTGGGCGGCGGATCCTACGAGCAGTACTTC.

As concerns this clone: Other DNA sequences of this sample code for an identical CDR3. The chain combines TRBV27 with TRBJ2-7; D unclear. V was pared by 10 bases and J by 0 bases, with 16 bases between. Germline V gene lookup returns CDR1 MNHEY and CDR2 SMNVEV (reference sequence). The CDR3 consists of 14 residues. The CDR3 DNA is TGTGCCACCCACAGCGCGCGCGGCTCCTACGAGCAGTACTTC. Protein sequence: CATHSARGSYEQYF.

This clone was counted many times. The chain couples TRBV20-1 to TRBJ2-7; TRBD1 matches at 10 bases. This CDR3 is 11 amino acids long. The V gene's germline CDR1 is DFQATT and CDR2 SNEGSKA (reference sequence). Here the CDR3 reads CSLGQGFEQYF. The CDR3 DNA reads as TGCAGCCTGGGACAGGGGTTCGAGCAGTACTTC.

The rearrangement links TRBV4-1 to TRBJ2-1; 11 nucleotides agree with TRBD2. Trimming took 8 bases from V and 10 from J; bases not matched to a gene: 13. This CDR3 has 15 amino acids. Per germline, CDR1 MGHRA and CDR2 YSYEKL. The CDR3 protein is CASGHASGRPKEQFF. CDR3 in DNA: TGCGCCAGCGGGCATGCTAGCGGGAGGCCCAAAGAGCAGTTCTTC.

The chain employs TRBV7-9 and TRBJ2-6; D is unresolved. This CDR3 comprises 14 residues. Germline CDR1 SEHNR, CDR2 FQNEAQ (reference sequence). V lost 5 bases to trimming and J lost 0 bases, with 5 bases between them. In DNA form, the CDR3 reads TGTGCCAGCAGCCCTAGCTCTGGGGCCAACGTCCTGACTTTC. Protein: CASSPSSGANVLTF.

The chain links TRBV6-1 to TRBJ2-7, with D perhaps matching TRBD2 (5 bases). CDR3 length equals 14 residues. The V end was cut by 7 bases, the J end by 3 bases, with 16 bases between. From germline, CDR1 is MNHNS and CDR2 SASEGT. This chain's CDR3 is CASTRGQAGYEQYF. CDR3 nucleotides: TGTGCCAGCACCCGTGGTCAGGCGGGCTACGAGCAGTACTTC.

This clone was counted ten times or more. The same CDR3 arises from other DNA sequences in this sample as well. V and J are TRBV15 and TRBJ2-3, with 7 positions matching TRBD2. Germline V gene lookup returns CDR1 LNHNV and CDR2 YYDKDF (reference sequence). CDR3 size: 15 residues. The V segment lost 5 bases and the J segment 3 bases; nucleotides outside the gene matches: 8. The CDR3 is CATSPRTSGTDTQYF. CDR3 nucleotides: TGTGCCACCAGCCCTAGGACTAGTGGGACAGATACGCAGTATTTT.

The CDR3 loop reads CASSAPYRNIQYF. DNA for the CDR3: TGTGCCAGCAGCGCGCCCTACCGAAACATTCAGTACTTC. The chain joins TRBV9 to TRBJ2-4; the D is unclear. The ends were cut back, 3 bases at V and 6 bases at J, with 10 bases in the middle. The CDR3 has 13 amino acids. Germline assignment: CDR1 SGDLS and CDR2 YYNGEE.

The rearrangement joins TRBV11-2 to TRBJ1-4; D ambiguous. Trimming left V 1 base short and J 0 bases short, with 6 bases between. Germline V gene lookup returns CDR1 SGHAT and CDR2 FQNNGV. The CDR3 runs to 15 residues. CDR3 in DNA: TGTGCCAGCAGCTTAGCTGGCACAACTAATGAAAAACTGTTTTTT. As protein: CASSLAGTTNEKLFF.

The V gene is TRBV7-2, the J gene TRBJ2-7; 7 bases map to TRBD2. This CDR3 has 15 amino acids. With V trimmed by 5 bases and J by 2 bases, 9 bases remained unmatched. Germline lookup yields CDR1 SGHTA and CDR2 FQGNSA. The CDR3 loop reads CASSPVWGGAYEQYF. The CDR3 DNA reads TGTGCCAGCAGCCCCGTCTGGGGGGGTGCCTACGAGCAGTACTTC. Supplemented by reference TRBV7-2 and TRBJ2-7, the full variable domain reads GAGVSQSPSNKVTEKGKDVELRCDPISGHTALYWYRQSLGQGLEFLIYFQGNSAPDKSGLPSDRFSAERTGGSVSTLTIQRTQQEDSAVYLCASSPVWGGAYEQYFGPGTRLTVT.

This clone appeared a few times. The rearrangement joins TRBV28 to TRBJ1-3; 9 nucleotides agree with TRBD1. The trim removed 0 bases at V and 0 bases at J, leaving 6 bases unmatched. The CDR3 has 18 residues. Germline lookup yields CDR1 MDHEN and CDR2 SYDVKM. CDR3 residues: CASSLWGQGSVSGNTIYF. The CDR3 bases are TGTGCCAGCAGTTTATGGGGACAGGGTTCCGTCTCTGGAAACACCATATATTTT. Together with reference TRBV28 and TRBJ1-3, the CDR3 gives the full variable domain: DVKVTQSSRYLVKRTGEKVFLECVQDMDHENMFWYRQDPGLGLRLIYFSYDVKMKEKGDIPEGYSVSREKKERFSLILESASTNQTSMYLCASSLWGQGSVSGNTIYFGEGSWLTVV.

This clone was observed a few times. The chain combines TRBV7-4 with TRBJ2-5; D is perhaps TRBD2 (5 bases). Judging by the DNA end, TRBJ2-7 fits better; the J call may be wrong. CDR1 SGHVT and CDR2 SQSDAQ come from the germline V gene. This CDR3 has 11 amino acids. CDR3 in amino acids: CASSPRGEQYF. CDR3 sequence (DNA): TGTGCCAGCAGCCCCCGGGGCGAGCAGTACTTC.

This clone was seen repeatedly, ten times or more. V usage is TRBV5-6 and J usage is TRBJ2-5; TRBD1 agrees at 7 bases. The V and J ends lost 4 bases and 5 bases, in that order; junction bases with no gene match: 11. This CDR3 region has 15 residues. The germline V gene encodes CDR1 SGHDT and CDR2 YYEEEE. CDR3 in amino acids: CASSRVGQRRETQYF. The CDR3 nucleotides read TGTGCCAGCAGCCGCGTGGGACAGCGACGGGAGACCCAGTACTTC.

The chain uses TRBV18 and TRBJ2-7, with 7 bases that match TRBD2. CDR1 KGHSH and CDR2 LQKENI come from the germline V gene. The junction had 11 bases not matched to a gene; V was cut back by 3 bases and J by 12 bases. The CDR3 spans 13 residues. The CDR3 protein is CASSPSAGDRPYF. The CDR3 region has the DNA TGTGCCAGCTCACCGAGTGCGGGGGACCGCCCGTACTTC.

In this sample, this clone turned up a few times. The rearrangement links TRBV30 to TRBJ1-5; D gene unclear. This CDR3 has 14 residues. The germline V and J ends were trimmed by 0 bases and 3 bases, with 9 bases remaining between them. In germline, CDR1 is GTSNPN, CDR2 SVGIG (reference sequence). This chain's CDR3 is CAWSVTGVNQPQHF. The CDR3 DNA is TGTGCCTGGAGTGTAACTGGGGTCAATCAGCCCCAGCATTTT.

About this clone: Germline is not matched at one junction end, which may reflect a read error. This chain's CDR3 is CSVEGRSRDTQYF. In DNA form, the CDR3 reads TGCAGCGTTGAAGGACGGAGCAGAGATACGCAGTATTTT. The rearrangement uses TRBV29-1 and TRBJ2-3; D uncertain. CDR3 length equals 13 residues. Germline V CDR1 and CDR2: SQVTM, ANQGSEA.

This clone was counted only a few times. J is TRBJ2-3 and V is TRBV9; D gene ambiguous. The V gene lost 3 bases and the J gene lost 6 bases, with 11 bases spanning the gap. This CDR3 spans 13 amino acids. Germline V CDR1 and CDR2: SGDLS, YYNGEE. CDR3 in DNA: TGTGCCAGCAGCGATGGGGTATTGGATACGCAGTATTTT. Protein: CASSDGVLDTQYF.